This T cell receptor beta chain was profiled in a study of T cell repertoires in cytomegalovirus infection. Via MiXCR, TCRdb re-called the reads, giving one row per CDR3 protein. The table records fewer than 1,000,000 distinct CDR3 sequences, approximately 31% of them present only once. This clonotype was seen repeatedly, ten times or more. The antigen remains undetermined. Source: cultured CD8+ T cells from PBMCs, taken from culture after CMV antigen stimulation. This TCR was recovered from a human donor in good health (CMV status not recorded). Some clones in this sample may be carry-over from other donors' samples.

The CDR3 nucleotides are TGTGCCAGCAGCACAGGGAGGACTTCCAGCTCCTACAATGAGCAGTTCTTC. Translation: CASSTGRTSSSYNEQFF. The chain uses TRBV7-6 and TRBJ2-1; D may match TRBD1 or TRBD2 (6 bases each). Germline loops: CDR1 SGHVS, CDR2 FNYEAQ. Trimming removed 5 bases from V and 0 bases from J, with 17 bases in between. The CDR3 extends over 17 amino acids.